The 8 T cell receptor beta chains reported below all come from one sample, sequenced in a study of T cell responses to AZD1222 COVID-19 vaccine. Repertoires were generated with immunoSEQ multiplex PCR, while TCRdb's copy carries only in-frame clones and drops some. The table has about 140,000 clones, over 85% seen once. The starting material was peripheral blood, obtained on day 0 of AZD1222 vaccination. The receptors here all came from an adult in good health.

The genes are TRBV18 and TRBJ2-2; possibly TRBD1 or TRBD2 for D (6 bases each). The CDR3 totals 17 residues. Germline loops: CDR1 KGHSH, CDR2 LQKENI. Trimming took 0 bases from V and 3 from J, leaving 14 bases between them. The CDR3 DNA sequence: TGTGCCAGCTCACCACCCGTGTGGAGGGGGGACACCGGGGAGCTGTTTTTT. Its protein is CASSPPVWRGDTGELFF.

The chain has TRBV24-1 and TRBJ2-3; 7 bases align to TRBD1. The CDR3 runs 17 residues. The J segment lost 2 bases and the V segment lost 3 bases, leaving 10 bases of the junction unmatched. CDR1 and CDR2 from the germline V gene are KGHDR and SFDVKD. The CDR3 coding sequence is TGTGCCACCAGTGATAGAGGGACAGTTGGTTACACAGATACGCAGTATTTT. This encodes CATSDRGTVGYTDTQYF.

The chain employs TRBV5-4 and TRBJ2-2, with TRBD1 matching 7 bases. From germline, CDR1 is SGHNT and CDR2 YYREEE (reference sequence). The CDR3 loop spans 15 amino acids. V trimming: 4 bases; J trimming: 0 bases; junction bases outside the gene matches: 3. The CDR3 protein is CASSPGTANTGELFF. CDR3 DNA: TGTGCCAGCAGCCCCGGGACAGCGAACACCGGGGAGCTGTTTTTT.

CDR3 protein: CSVEDYRGANTGELFF. The CDR3, as DNA: TGCAGCGTTGAAGATTACAGGGGCGCTAACACCGGGGAGCTGTTTTTT. V is TRBV29-1 and J is TRBJ2-2; 7 nucleotides match TRBD1. The CDR3 extends over 16 amino acids. The junction had 6 bases not matched to a gene; V was cut back by 0 bases and J by 2 bases. CDR1 SQVTM and CDR2 ANQGSEA come from the germline V gene.

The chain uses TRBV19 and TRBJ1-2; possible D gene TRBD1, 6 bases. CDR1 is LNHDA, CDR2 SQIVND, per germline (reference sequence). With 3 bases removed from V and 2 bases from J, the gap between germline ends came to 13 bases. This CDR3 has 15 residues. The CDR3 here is CASSILGGLNYGYTF. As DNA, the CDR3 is TGTGCCAGTAGTATTTTGGGGGGCCTAAACTATGGCTACACCTTC.

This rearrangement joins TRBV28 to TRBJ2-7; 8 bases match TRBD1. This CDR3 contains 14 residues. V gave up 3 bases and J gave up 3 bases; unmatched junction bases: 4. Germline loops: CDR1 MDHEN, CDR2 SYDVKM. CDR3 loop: CASSFSTGVYEQYF. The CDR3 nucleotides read TGTGCCAGCAGTTTCTCGACAGGGGTCTACGAGCAGTACTTC.

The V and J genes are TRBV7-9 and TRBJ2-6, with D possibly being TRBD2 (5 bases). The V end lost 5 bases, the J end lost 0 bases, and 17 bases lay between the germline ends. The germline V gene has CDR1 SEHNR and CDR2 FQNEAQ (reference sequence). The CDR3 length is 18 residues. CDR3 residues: CASSRAGGNPSGANVLTF. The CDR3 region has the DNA TGTGCCAGCAGCCGGGCCGGAGGAAACCCCTCTGGGGCCAACGTCCTGACTTTC.

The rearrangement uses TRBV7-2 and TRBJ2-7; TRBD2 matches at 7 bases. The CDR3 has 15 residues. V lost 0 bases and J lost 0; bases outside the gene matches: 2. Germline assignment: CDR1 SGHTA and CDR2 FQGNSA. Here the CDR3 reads CASSLAGLSSYEQYF. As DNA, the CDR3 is TGTGCCAGCAGCTTAGCGGGACTAAGCTCCTACGAGCAGTACTTC.